This TCR beta chain was captured in a study of blood T cell repertoires in COVID-19. Produced via immunoSEQ multiplex PCR; TCRdb's table is partial and in-frame only. Of 200,000 to 300,000 clones listed, around nine tenths are singletons. This clone was counted once. CDR3 length: 13 amino acids. Germline V lookup: CDR1 LGHDT, CDR2 YNNKEL (reference sequence). The V gene lost 8 bases and the J gene lost 2 bases, with 7 bases spanning the gap. This receptor was obtained from a man in his thirties or forties with COVID-19, enrolled during active disease. Sequences were obtained from peripheral blood. This chain joins TRBV3-1 (or the pseudogene TRBV3-2) and TRBJ1-6; no clear D. DNA of the CDR3: TGTGCCAGCGGCGGGACCTATAATTCACCCCTCCACTTT. Protein sequence: CASGGTYNSPLHF.